The following is a TCR beta chain sequence with its context. The data belong to a study of cytomegalovirus exposure and HLA in healthy donors. PCR primers comprised 60 Vbeta and 13 Jbeta primers. Only in-frame clones appear in the TCRdb table, and some are missing; sequencing was by immunoSEQ multiplex PCR. The table shows approximately 83,000 clones, with 65% to 85% occurring only once. The germline V gene has CDR1 SGDLS and CDR2 YYNGEE. The junction had 7 bases not matched to a gene; V was cut back by 1 base and J by 6 bases. The CDR3 consists of 15 residues. The receptor was isolated from a young man in good health and CMV-seronegative. The sequenced material came from PBMCs. The rearrangement links TRBV9 to TRBJ1-5; the match to TRBD1 covers 7 bases. The CDR3 reads CASSVTGEGLQPQHF. CDR3 sequence (DNA): TGTGCCAGCAGCGTAACAGGGGAAGGTCTTCAGCCCCAGCATTTT.